These 2 T cell receptor beta chains share one sample of origin, sequenced in a study of cytomegalovirus exposure and HLA in healthy donors. PCR primers comprised 60 Vbeta and 13 Jbeta primers. Data came from immunoSEQ multiplex PCR; TCRdb stores just in-frame clones and leaves some out. Seen here are about 160,000 clones, 82% observed once, and the top ten hold about 1.6%. Material for sequencing was PBMCs. These receptors all come from a girl aged 5-17 years in good health and CMV-seropositive.

This CDR3 reads CASSLEASGFWRNEQYF. The CDR3 region has the DNA TGCGCCAGCAGCTTGGAGGCTAGCGGGTTTTGGCGAAACGAGCAGTACTTC. J is TRBJ2-7 and V is TRBV5-1; TRBD2 agrees at 8 bases. V lost 0 bases, J lost 5 bases, and 13 bases stayed unmatched. This CDR3 contains 17 residues. Germline V gene lookup returns CDR1 SGHRS and CDR2 YFSETQ.

This clone was counted once. This sequence joins TRBV7-9 and TRBJ1-5; 7 bases are shared with TRBD1. Germline CDR1 reads SEHNR; CDR2 reads FQNEAQ (reference sequence). Unmatched junction bases numbered 7, after V lost 5 bases and J lost 3 bases. This CDR3 comprises 15 residues. The DNA of the CDR3 is TGTGCCAGCAGCGAGGCGGGACAGATCAATCAGCCCCAGCATTTT. Amino acids: CASSEAGQINQPQHF.